This T cell receptor beta chain is from a study of cytotoxic CD8 clonotypes in ibrutinib-treated CLL. Whole-study context: Response samples were drawn at a median of approximately 11 months of treatment, range 6 to 36. Points from the study as a whole: Under therapy, public clonotypes either contracted or stayed stable, and they were uncommon. Collection times varied between progressing and sustained-remission patients.

The CDR3 is 16 amino acids. V was pared by 4 bases and J by 5 bases, with 14 bases of the junction left unmatched. CDR1 and CDR2 (germline): SQVTM, ANQGSEA. As to this clone: What it recognizes is unknown.

Assay: immunoSEQ multiplex PCR; the TCRdb copy retains only in-frame clones and omits some. The profile shows about 310,000 clones, about 80% of them singletons. The receptor's source is a human donor with chronic lymphocytic leukemia. Sequences were derived from PBMCs, sampled before ibrutinib treatment. This chain uses TRBV29-1 with TRBJ2-3; 8 bases map to TRBD2. CDR3 coding DNA: TGCAGCGTTGTGGTCGCGGCTAGCGGGTATAAAGATACGCAGTATTTT. It yields the protein CSVVVAASGYKDTQYF.